The 16 T cell receptor beta chains below all came from one sample that was sequenced in a study of T cell responses to AZD1222 COVID-19 vaccine. Repertoires were generated with immunoSEQ multiplex PCR, while TCRdb's copy carries only in-frame clones and drops some. The sample has roughly 200,000 clones, around 92% seen once. Sample: peripheral blood, taken on day 0 of AZD1222 vaccination. The receptors here all came from an adult in good health.

The chain employs TRBV28 and TRBJ1-5, with 7 bases aligning to TRBD1. The CDR3 covers 16 residues. V dropped 7 bases and J dropped 1; count of bases not matched to a gene: 10. Germline CDR1 is MDHEN and CDR2 is SYDVKM. The CDR3 region has the DNA TGTGCCAGCACCCCAGGGTTACAGGGGAGCAATCAGCCCCAGCATTTT. The encoded protein is CASTPGLQGSNQPQHF.

The chain is built from TRBV5-1 and TRBJ1-1, with D unresolved. V lost 4 bases to trimming and J lost 3 bases, with 16 bases between them. Germline-derived CDR1 and CDR2 are SGHRS and YFSETQ. This CDR3 comprises 15 residues. Here the CDR3 reads CASSGEGRVYTEAFF. The DNA of the CDR3 is TGCGCCAGCAGCGGGGAGGGAAGGGTGTACACTGAAGCTTTCTTT.

The V call is TRBV3-1 (or the pseudogene TRBV3-2), the J call TRBJ1-6, with 8 bases lining up with TRBD1. The germline gives CDR1 LGHDT, CDR2 YNNKEL (reference sequence). The CDR3 has 17 amino acids. V dropped 1 base and J dropped 10; count of bases not matched to a gene: 12. The CDR3 loop reads CASSQGGQGVGNSPLHF. In nucleotides, the CDR3 is TGTGCCAGCAGCCAAGGAGGACAGGGTGTTGGCAACTCACCCCTCCACTTT.

This chain joins TRBV7-3 and TRBJ2-5; possible D gene TRBD2, 6 bases. The germline V gene encodes CDR1 SGHTA and CDR2 FQGTGA. V lost 5 bases, J lost 1 base, and 8 bases lay in between. This CDR3 contains 13 residues. The CDR3 DNA reads TGTGCCAGCAGCCGGACTATCCAAGAGACCCAGTACTTC. Protein product: CASSRTIQETQYF.

This clone turned up a few times. V usage is TRBV19 and J usage is TRBJ1-2; D possibly corresponds to TRBD1 (5 bases). Germline CDR1 is LNHDA and CDR2 is SQIVND (reference sequence). The CDR3 covers 17 residues. The V gene lost 6 bases and the J gene lost 0 bases, with 20 bases spanning the gap. CDR3: CASRYPYGGTTNYGYTF. The CDR3 DNA reads as TGTGCCAGTAGATATCCTTATGGGGGAACGACTAACTATGGCTACACCTTC.

V is TRBV9 and J is TRBJ1-2; D may be TRBD1 (5 bases). The CDR3 runs to 14 residues. Germline values: CDR1 SGDLS, CDR2 YYNGEE. With 3 bases removed from V and 3 bases from J, the gap between germline ends came to 12 bases. The DNA of the CDR3 is TGTGCCAGCAGCGGGCCCGACAGATACTATGGCTACACCTTC. Its protein is CASSGPDRYYGYTF.

V and J are TRBV7-8 and TRBJ2-7, with 9 bases matching TRBD2. The CDR3 covers 14 residues. CDR1 and CDR2 from the germline V gene are SGHVS and FQNEAQ. V gave up 5 bases and J gave up 3 bases; unmatched junction bases: 5. CDR3 DNA sequence: TGTGCCAGCAGCAATCTAGCGGGAAGCTACGAGCAGTACTTC. Translation: CASSNLAGSYEQYF.

The chain joins TRBV6-5 to TRBJ1-4; maybe TRBD1 (5 bases). The length of the CDR3 is 14 residues. Deletions cut 6 bases from V and 3 bases from J, with 11 bases between. Germline V gene data show CDR1 as MNHEY and CDR2 as SVGAGI. CDR3 amino acids: CASRNWGSNEKLFF. In DNA form, the CDR3 reads TGTGCCAGCAGAAACTGGGGGTCTAATGAAAAACTGTTTTTT.

The chain uses TRBV19 and TRBJ2-1; the match to TRBD1 covers 8 bases. V lost 5 bases, J lost 6 bases, and 3 bases stayed unmatched. This CDR3 spans 13 amino acids. The germline gives CDR1 LNHDA, CDR2 SQIVND (reference sequence). CDR3 DNA sequence: TGTGCCAGTAGTCTACAGGGGGTCAATGAGCAGTTCTTC. It specifies CASSLQGVNEQFF.

J is TRBJ2-5 and V is TRBV9; 10 bases agree with TRBD2. Germline assignment: CDR1 SGDLS and CDR2 YYNGEE. The CDR3 runs 17 residues. After removal of 3 bases from V and 7 bases from J, the junction contained 15 bases not matched to a gene. CDR3 bases: TGTGCCAGCAGCGCCCCGTCGGCAGCGGGGGGGCGTGGGACCCAGTACTTC. Translated: CASSAPSAAGGRGTQYF. The full variable domain, rest sourced from reference TRBV9 and TRBJ2-5, is DSGVTQTPKHLITATGQRVTLRCSPRSGDLSVYWYQQSLDQGLQFLIQYYNGEERAKGNILERFSAQQFPDLHSELNLSSLELGDSALYFCASSAPSAAGGRGTQYFGPGTRLLVL.

The chain couples TRBV7-8 to TRBJ2-7, with 7 bases matching TRBD1. The CDR3 extends over 13 amino acids. J gave up 3 bases and V 5 bases, and 4 bases lay outside the gene matches. Germline assignment: CDR1 SGHVS and CDR2 FQNEAQ. This CDR3 is CASSRTGDYEQYF. The CDR3 DNA is TGTGCCAGCAGCCGAACAGGGGACTACGAGCAGTACTTC. Drawing the rest from reference TRBV7-8 and TRBJ2-7, the complete variable domain is GAGVSQSPRYKVAKRGQDVALRCDPISGHVSLFWYQQALGQGPEFLTYFQNEAQLDKSGLPSDRFFAERPEGSVSTLKIQRTQQEDSAVYLCASSRTGDYEQYFGPGTRLTVT.

V usage is TRBV9 and J usage is TRBJ1-3; D unresolved. V lost 3 bases, J lost 0 bases, and 13 bases lay in between. Germline CDR1 is SGDLS and CDR2 is YYNGEE. The CDR3 spans 16 residues. The chain's CDR3 is CASSAQSVSSGNTIYF. The CDR3 DNA is TGTGCCAGCAGCGCTCAATCTGTGAGCTCTGGAAACACCATATATTTT.

The J gene is TRBJ1-2, the V gene TRBV6-6; no clear D. Trimming took off 2 bases at V and 4 bases at J, with 14 bases between the two ends. CDR1 and CDR2 from the germline V gene are MNHNY and SVGAGI (reference sequence). The CDR3 has 15 residues. This CDR3 reads CASSYGAGGPYGYTF. The CDR3 coding sequence is TGTGCCAGCAGTTACGGAGCAGGCGGACCCTATGGCTACACCTTC.

The genes are TRBV4-3 and TRBJ1-5; D may be TRBD1 (5 bases). The germline gives CDR1 LGHNA, CDR2 YSLEER. Deletions cut 0 bases from V and 7 bases from J, with 13 bases between. The CDR3 length is 15 residues. The CDR3 DNA is TGCGCCAGCAGCCAAGACCTCACTCAGGGACAGCCCCAGCATTTT. It is translated as CASSQDLTQGQPQHF.

This chain links TRBV24-1 with TRBJ2-5; weak D call: TRBD1 (6 bases). Trimming pared 10 bases from V and 1 base from J, leaving 15 bases between. The CDR3 covers 14 residues. Germline-derived CDR1 and CDR2 are KGHDR and SFDVKD. CDR3 bases: TGTGCCACGGGGCAGGGGACGGCCCAAGAGACCCAGTACTTC. It encodes CATGQGTAQETQYF.

The genes are TRBV6-5 and TRBJ1-5; D call uncertain. There are 13 residues in the CDR3. Germline V CDR1 and CDR2: MNHEY, SVGAGI. V gave up 0 bases and J gave up 8 bases, with 8 bases separating them. The CDR3 here is CASSYSGTEPQHF. In DNA form, the CDR3 reads TGTGCCAGCAGTTACTCGGGAACTGAGCCCCAGCATTTT.